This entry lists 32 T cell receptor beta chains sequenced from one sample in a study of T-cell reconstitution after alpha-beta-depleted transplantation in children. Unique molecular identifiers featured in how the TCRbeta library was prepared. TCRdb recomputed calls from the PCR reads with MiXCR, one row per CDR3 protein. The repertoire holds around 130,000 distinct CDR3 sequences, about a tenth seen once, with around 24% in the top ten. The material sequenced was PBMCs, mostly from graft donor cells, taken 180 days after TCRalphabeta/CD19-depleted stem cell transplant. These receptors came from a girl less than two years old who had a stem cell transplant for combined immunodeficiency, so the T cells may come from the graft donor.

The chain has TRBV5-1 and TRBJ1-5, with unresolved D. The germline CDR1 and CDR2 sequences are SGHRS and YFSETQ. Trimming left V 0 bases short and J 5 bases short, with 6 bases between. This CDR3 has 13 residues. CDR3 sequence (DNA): TGCGCCAGCAGCTTGGACTACGATCAGCCCCAGCATTTT. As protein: CASSLDYDQPQHF.

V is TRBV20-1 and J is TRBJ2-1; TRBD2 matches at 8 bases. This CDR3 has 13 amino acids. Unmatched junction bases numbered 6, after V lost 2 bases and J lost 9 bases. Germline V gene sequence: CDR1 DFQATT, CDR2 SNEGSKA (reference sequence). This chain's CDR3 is CSARPGLGSEQFF. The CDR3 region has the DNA TGCAGTGCTAGACCGGGACTAGGGAGTGAGCAGTTCTTC.

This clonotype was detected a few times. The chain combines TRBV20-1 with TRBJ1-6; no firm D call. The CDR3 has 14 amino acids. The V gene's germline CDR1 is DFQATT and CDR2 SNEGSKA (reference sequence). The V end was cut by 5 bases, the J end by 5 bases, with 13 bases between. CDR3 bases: TGCAGTGCTCTGGGGAGGGTTCATAATTCACCCCTCCACTTT. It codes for CSALGRVHNSPLHF.

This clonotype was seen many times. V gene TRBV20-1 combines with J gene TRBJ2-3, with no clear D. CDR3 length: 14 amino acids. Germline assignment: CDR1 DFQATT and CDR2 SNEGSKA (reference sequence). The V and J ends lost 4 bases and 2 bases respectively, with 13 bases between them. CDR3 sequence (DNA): TGCAGTGCTATCCCCCCGGCCTTCACAGATACGCAGTATTTT. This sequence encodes CSAIPPAFTDTQYF.

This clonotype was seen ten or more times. The CDR3: CSARPYPSGRARLTDTQYF. CDR3 nucleotide sequence: TGCAGTGCTAGACCATACCCAAGCGGGAGGGCCCGGTTGACAGATACGCAGTATTTT. This chain uses TRBV20-1 with TRBJ2-3; 10 bases agree with TRBD2. Losses at the gene ends were 2 bases for V and 3 bases for J; bases not matched to a gene: 17. The length of the CDR3 is 19 residues. The V gene's germline CDR1 is DFQATT and CDR2 SNEGSKA (reference sequence).

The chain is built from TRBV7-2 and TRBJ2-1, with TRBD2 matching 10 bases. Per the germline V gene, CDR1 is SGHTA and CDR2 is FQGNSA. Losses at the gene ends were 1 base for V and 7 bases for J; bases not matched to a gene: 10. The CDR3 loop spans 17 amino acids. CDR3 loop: CASSLVSAGGPGNEQFF. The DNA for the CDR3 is TGTGCCAGCAGCTTAGTTTCAGCGGGAGGGCCGGGGAATGAGCAGTTCTTC.

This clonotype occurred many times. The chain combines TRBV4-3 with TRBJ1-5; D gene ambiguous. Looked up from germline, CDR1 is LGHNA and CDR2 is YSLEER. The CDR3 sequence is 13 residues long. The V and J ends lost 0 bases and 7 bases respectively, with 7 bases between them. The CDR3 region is CASSQDHRQPQHF. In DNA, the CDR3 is TGCGCCAGCAGCCAAGATCACCGGCAGCCCCAGCATTTT.

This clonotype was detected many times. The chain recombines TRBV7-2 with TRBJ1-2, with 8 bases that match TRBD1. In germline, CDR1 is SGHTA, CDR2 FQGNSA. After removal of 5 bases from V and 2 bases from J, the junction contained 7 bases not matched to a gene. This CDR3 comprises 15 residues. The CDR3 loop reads CASSPSGGLNYGYTF. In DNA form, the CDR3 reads TGTGCCAGCAGCCCTTCAGGGGGCCTCAACTATGGCTACACCTTC.

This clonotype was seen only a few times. The CDR3 DNA follows: TGCAGTGCCCGTCGACTAGCGGGAGTAGGTAATGAGCAGTTCTTC. Amino acids: CSARRLAGVGNEQFF. J is TRBJ2-1 and V is TRBV20-1, with 12 bases identical to TRBD2. After removal of 6 bases from V and 7 bases from J, the junction contained 10 bases not matched to a gene. CDR1 is DFQATT, CDR2 SNEGSKA, per germline (reference sequence). This CDR3 comprises 15 residues.

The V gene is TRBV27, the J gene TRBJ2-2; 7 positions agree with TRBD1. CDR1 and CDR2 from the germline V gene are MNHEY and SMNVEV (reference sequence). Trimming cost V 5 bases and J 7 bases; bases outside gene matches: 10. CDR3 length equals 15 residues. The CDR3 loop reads CASSPWTGPGGELFF. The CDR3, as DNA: TGTGCCAGCAGTCCGTGGACAGGTCCCGGCGGGGAGCTGTTTTTT.

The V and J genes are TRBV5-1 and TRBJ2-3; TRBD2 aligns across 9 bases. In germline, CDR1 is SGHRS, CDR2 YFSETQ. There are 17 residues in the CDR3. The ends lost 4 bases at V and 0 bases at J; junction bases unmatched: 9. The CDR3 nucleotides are TGCGCCAGCAGCCCCGGGGGTAGCGGGGGTAGCACAGATACGCAGTATTTT. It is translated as CASSPGGSGGSTDTQYF.

The CDR3 DNA reads as TGCAGCGTTGGCCTAGCGGCCAACAATGAGCAGTTCTTC. This sequence encodes CSVGLAANNEQFF. J is TRBJ2-1 and V is TRBV29-1; 7 bases align to TRBD2. The length of the CDR3 is 13 residues. The germline CDR1 and CDR2 sequences are SQVTM and ANQGSEA. Trimming at V came to 4 bases and at J to 5 bases, leaving 5 bases not matched to a gene.

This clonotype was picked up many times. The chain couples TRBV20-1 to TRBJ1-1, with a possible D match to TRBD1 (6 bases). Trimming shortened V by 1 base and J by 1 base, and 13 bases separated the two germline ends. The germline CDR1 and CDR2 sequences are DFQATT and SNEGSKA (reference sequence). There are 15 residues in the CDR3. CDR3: CSARGPWGANTEAFF. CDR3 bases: TGCAGTGCTAGAGGGCCCTGGGGGGCGAACACTGAAGCTTTCTTT.

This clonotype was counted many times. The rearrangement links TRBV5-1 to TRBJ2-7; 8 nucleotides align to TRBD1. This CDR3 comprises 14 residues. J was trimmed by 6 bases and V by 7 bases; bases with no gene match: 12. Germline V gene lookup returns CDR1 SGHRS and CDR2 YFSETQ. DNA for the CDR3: TGCGCCAGCGCCCGTGGGACAGGAGAAATCGAGCAGTACTTC. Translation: CASARGTGEIEQYF.

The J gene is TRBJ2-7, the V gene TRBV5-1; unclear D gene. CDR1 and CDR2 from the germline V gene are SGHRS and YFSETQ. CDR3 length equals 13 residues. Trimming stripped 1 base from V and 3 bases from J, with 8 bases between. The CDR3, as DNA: TGCGCCAGCAGCTTGTCACAGAACTACGAGCAGTACTTC. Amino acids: CASSLSQNYEQYF.

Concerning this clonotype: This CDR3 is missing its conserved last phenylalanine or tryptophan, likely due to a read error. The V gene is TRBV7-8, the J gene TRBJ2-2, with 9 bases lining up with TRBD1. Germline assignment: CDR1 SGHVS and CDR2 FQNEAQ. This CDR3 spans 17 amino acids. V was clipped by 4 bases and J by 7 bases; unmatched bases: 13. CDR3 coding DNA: TGTGCCAGCAGCTCCTTCCGGGACAGGGCCGACAACGGGGAGCTGTTTCTT. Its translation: CASSSFRDRADNGELFL.

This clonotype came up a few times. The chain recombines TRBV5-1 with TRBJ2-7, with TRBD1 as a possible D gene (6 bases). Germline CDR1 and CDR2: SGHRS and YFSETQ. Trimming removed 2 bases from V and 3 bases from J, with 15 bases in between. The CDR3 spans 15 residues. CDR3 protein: CASSLRMDSLYEQYF. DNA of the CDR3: TGCGCCAGCAGCTTAAGAATGGACAGCCTCTACGAGCAGTACTTC.

The CDR3 loop is CASSQDRRAQETQYF. As DNA, the CDR3 is TGCGCCAGCAGCCAAGATCGCAGGGCGCAAGAGACCCAGTACTTC. This chain links TRBV4-3 with TRBJ2-5; D is possibly TRBD1 (5 bases). Trimming removed 0 bases at V and 2 bases at J, with 10 bases between. The CDR3 covers 15 residues. CDR1 is LGHNA, CDR2 YSLEER, per germline.

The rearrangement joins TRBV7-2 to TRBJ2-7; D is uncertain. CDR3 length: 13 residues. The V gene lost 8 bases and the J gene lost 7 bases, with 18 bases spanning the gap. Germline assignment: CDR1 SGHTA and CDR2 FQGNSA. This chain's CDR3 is CASGPRPRSEQYF. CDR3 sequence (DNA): TGTGCCAGCGGCCCGCGCCCCCGAAGTGAGCAGTACTTC.

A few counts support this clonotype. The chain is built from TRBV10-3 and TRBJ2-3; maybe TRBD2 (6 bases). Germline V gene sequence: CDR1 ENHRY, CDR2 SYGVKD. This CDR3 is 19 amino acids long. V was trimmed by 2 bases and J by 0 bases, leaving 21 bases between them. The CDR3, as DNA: TGTGCCATCAGTGAGCCAGTCGTGGCGGGGTCGACTAGCACAGATACGCAGTATTTT. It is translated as CAISEPVVAGSTSTDTQYF.

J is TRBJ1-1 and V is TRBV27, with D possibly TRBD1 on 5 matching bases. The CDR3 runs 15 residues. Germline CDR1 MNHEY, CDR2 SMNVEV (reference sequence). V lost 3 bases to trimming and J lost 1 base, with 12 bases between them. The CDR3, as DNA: TGTGCCAGCAGTTTGGTGGGGGAATGGAACACTGAAGCTTTCTTT. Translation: CASSLVGEWNTEAFF.

This chain's CDR3 is CAWSGTSGTYNEQFF. The CDR3 DNA follows: TGTGCCTGGTCAGGGACTAGCGGCACCTACAATGAGCAGTTCTTC. The V call is TRBV30, the J call TRBJ2-1; 11 bases are a match to TRBD2. Losses at the gene ends were 5 bases for V and 2 bases for J; bases not matched to a gene: 5. The CDR3 is made up of 15 amino acids. The germline V gene has CDR1 GTSNPN and CDR2 SVGIG (reference sequence).

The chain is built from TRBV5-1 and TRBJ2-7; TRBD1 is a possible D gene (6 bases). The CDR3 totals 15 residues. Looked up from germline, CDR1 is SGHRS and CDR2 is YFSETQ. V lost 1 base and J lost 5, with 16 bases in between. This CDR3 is CASSLLPGRGHEQYF. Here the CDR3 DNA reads TGCGCCAGCAGCTTGTTACCCGGCAGGGGCCACGAGCAGTACTTC. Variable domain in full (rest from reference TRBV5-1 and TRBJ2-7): KAGVTQTPRYLIKTRGQQVTLSCSPISGHRSVSWYQQTPGQGLQFLFEYFSETQRNKGNFPGRFSGRQFSNSRSEMNVSTLELGDSALYLCASSLLPGRGHEQYFGPGTRLTVT.

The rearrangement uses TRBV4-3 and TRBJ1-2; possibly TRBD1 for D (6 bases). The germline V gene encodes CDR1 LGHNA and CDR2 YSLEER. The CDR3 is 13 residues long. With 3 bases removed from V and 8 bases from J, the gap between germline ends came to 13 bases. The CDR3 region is CASSHRDTKGYTF. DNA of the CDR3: TGCGCCAGCAGCCACCGGGACACAAAGGGCTACACCTTC.

The CDR3 DNA sequence: TGCAGCGTTGACCGGGACAGCACAGATACGCAGTATTTT. Translation: CSVDRDSTDTQYF. V usage is TRBV29-1 and J usage is TRBJ2-3; D could derive from TRBD1 or TRBD2 (5 bases each). Trimming pared 3 bases from V and 0 bases from J, leaving 7 bases between. Germline CDR1 is SQVTM and CDR2 is ANQGSEA. The CDR3 is 13 residues long.

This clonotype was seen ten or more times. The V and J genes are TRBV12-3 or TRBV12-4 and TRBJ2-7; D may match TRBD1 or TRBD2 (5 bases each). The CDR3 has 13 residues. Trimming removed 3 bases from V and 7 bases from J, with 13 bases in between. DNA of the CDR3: TGTGCCAGCAGTTTTGGGACCCCAGGGGAGCAGTACTTC. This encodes CASSFGTPGEQYF.

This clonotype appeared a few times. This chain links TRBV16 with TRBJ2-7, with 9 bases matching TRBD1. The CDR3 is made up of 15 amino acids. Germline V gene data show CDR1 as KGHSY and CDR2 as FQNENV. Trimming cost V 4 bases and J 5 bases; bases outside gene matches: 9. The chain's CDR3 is CASSRWGQGDHEQYF. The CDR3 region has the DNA TGTGCCAGCAGCCGATGGGGACAGGGAGACCACGAGCAGTACTTC.

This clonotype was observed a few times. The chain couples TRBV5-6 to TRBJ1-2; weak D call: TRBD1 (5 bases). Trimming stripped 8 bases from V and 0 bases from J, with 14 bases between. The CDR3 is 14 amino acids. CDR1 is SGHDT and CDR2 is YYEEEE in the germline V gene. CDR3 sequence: CASTRRGANYGYTF. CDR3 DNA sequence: TGTGCCAGTACCCGTCGGGGGGCTAACTATGGCTACACCTTC.

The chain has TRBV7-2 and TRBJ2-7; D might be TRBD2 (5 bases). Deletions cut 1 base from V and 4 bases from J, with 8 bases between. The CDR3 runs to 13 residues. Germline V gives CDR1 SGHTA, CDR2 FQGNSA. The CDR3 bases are TGTGCCAGCAGCTTAGGAGGGTTTTACGAGCAGTACTTC. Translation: CASSLGGFYEQYF.

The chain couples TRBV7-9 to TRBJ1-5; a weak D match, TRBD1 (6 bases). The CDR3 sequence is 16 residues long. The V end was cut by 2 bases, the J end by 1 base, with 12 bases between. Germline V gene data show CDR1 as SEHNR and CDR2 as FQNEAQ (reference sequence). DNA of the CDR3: TGTGCCAGCAGCTTATCCGGTGGGGGCAGCAATCAGCCCCAGCATTTT. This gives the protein CASSLSGGGSNQPQHF.

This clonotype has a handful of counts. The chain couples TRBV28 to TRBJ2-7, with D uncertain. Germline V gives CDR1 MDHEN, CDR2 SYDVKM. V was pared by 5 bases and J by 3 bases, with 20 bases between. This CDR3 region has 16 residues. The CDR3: CASSRPGTKVYYEQYF. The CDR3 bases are TGTGCCAGCAGTAGACCCGGCACAAAAGTTTACTACGAGCAGTACTTC.

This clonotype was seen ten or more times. Written as DNA, the CDR3 is TGCGCCAGCAGCTTGGGGATAGGGGATGAGCAGTTCTTC. Its translation: CASSLGIGDEQFF. The V gene is TRBV5-1, the J gene TRBJ2-1, with D perhaps TRBD1 (5 bases). The CDR3 extends over 13 amino acids. V gave up 0 bases and J gave up 8 bases, with 9 bases separating them. The germline V gene has CDR1 SGHRS and CDR2 YFSETQ.